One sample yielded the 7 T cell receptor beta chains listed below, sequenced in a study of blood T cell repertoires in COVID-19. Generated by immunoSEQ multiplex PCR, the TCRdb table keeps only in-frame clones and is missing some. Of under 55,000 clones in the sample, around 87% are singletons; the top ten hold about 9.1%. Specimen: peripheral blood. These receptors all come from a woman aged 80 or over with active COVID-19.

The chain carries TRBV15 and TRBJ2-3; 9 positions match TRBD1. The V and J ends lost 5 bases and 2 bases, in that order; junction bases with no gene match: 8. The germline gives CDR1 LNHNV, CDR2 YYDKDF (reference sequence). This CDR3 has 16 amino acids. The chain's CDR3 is CATSGYRGRDTDTQYF. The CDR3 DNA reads TGTGCCACCAGCGGGTACAGGGGGCGGGACACAGATACGCAGTATTTT.

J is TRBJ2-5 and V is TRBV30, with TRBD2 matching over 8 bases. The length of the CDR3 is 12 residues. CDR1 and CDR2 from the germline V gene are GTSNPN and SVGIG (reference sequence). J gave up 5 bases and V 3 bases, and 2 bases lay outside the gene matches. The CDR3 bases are TGTGCCTGGAGCCCGGGAGGGGAGACCCAGTACTTC. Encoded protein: CAWSPGGETQYF.

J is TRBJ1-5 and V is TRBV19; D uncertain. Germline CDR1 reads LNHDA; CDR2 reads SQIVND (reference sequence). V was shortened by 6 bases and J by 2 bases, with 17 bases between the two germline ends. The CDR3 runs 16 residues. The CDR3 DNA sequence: TGTGCCAGTAGAACCCCAGGCCGAGACGGCAATCAGCCCCAGCATTTT. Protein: CASRTPGRDGNQPQHF.

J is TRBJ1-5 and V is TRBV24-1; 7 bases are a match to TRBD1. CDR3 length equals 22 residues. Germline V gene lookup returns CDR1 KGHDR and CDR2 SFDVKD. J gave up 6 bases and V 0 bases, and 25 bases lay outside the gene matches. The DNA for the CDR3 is TGTGCCACCAGTGATTTGTTTCAAGCAGGGGGACGGATACTTACCTGGGGTCAGCCCCAGCATTTT. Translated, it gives CATSDLFQAGGRILTWGQPQHF.

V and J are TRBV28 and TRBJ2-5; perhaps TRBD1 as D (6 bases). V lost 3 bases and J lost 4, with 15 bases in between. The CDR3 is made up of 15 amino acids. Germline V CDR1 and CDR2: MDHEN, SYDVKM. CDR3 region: CASSFRRQAAETQYF. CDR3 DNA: TGTGCCAGCAGTTTCCGCCGACAGGCAGCAGAGACCCAGTACTTC.

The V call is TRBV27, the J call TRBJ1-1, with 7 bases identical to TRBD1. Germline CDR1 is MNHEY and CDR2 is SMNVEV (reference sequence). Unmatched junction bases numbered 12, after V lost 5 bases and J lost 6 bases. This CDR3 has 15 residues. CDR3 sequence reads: CASSPRTGSSSEAFF. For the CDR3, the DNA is TGTGCCAGCAGTCCCCGGACAGGTTCTTCCTCTGAAGCTTTCTTT.

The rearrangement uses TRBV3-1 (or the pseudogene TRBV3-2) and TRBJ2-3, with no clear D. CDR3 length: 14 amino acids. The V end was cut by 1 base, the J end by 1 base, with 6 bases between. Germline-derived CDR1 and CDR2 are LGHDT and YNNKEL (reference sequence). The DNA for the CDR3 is TGTGCCAGCAGCCAAGGGTCGGGCACAGATACGCAGTATTTT. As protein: CASSQGSGTDTQYF.